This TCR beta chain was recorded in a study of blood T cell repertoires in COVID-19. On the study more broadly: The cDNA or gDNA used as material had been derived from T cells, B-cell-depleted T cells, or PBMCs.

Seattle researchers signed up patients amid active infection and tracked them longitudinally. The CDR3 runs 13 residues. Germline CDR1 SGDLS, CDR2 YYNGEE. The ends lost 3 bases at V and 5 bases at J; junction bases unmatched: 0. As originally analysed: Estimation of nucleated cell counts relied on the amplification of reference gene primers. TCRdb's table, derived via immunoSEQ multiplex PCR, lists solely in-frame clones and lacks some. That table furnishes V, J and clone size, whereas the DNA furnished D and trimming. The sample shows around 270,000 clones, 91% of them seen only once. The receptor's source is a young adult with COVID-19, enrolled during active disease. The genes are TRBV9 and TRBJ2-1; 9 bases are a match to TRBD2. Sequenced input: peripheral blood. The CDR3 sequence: CASSGLADNEQFF. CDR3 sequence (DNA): TGTGCCAGCAGCGGACTAGCGGACAATGAGCAGTTCTTC.